The clone carrying this TCR beta chain was seen ten or more times. These data are taken from a study of neurological immune-mediated disorders. TCRdb used MiXCR to reprocess the 5' RACE reads, holding one entry per CDR3 protein. The sample includes roughly 38,000 distinct CDR3 sequences, 2.5% of them seen just once. The V and J ends lost 2 bases and 5 bases respectively, with 0 bases between them. Germline CDR1 reads SGHTA; CDR2 reads FQGNSA. The CDR3 spans 11 residues. The sequenced sample was PBMCs. The chain is built from TRBV7-2 and TRBJ2-2, with D unclear. The receptor was isolated from a man aged 30-40 years with multiple sclerosis. The CDR3 loop is CASSLTGELFF. The CDR3 bases are TGTGCCAGCAGCTTAACCGGGGAGCTGTTTTTT.